This T cell receptor (beta chain) is drawn from a study of shared clonotypes between healthy human individuals. From germline, CDR1 is SGHTA and CDR2 FQGTGA. J lost 8 bases, V lost 1 base, and 4 bases had no gene match. There are 15 residues in the CDR3. The donors were adults (healthy and HIV-negative) with no recent acute infections or vaccinations. Study-wide findings and caveats: Sharing across several donors was seen in roughly 5.2% of naive CD4 clonotypes. Sampling was confined to blood; repertoires within tissues likely differ.

About this clone itself: Antigen unknown.

Replicate sorted-subset PCRs were loaded with around 220 ng DNA, tens of thousands of T cell genomes. Sequenced by immunoSEQ multiplex PCR; TCRdb stores in-frame clones only, minus some. Altogether 2 million to 2.5 million clones are present, more than 85% being singletons, with the ten largest covering about 0.34%. This rearrangement joins TRBV7-3 to TRBJ2-1; 11 bases fit TRBD2. The receptor was isolated from a man between 18 and 35 years old in good health. Some clones in this sample may be carry-over from other donors' samples. Sequencing was done on a sample of naive CD4+ T cells from PBMCs. Subset reported: CD45RA+ positively selected. As DNA, the CDR3 is TGTGCCAGCAGCTTAAAAGGGACTAGCGGCCATGAGCAGTTCTTC. It is translated as CASSLKGTSGHEQFF.